Shown below are 5 T cell receptor beta chains from a single sample sequenced in a study of low-dose radiotherapy and immunotherapy resistance in tumors. First-strand cDNA relied on TRAV- and TRBV-specific primers spanning alpha and beta chains. A roughly 19-cycle PCR with a constant-region primer and V-primer adapter amplified TCRs. TCRdb recomputed calls from the reads with MiXCR, one row per CDR3 protein. The table has over 65,000 distinct CDR3 sequences, over 15% seen once. Indicated time point: before trial treatment. Specimen: PBMCs, collected before treatment. The receptors stem from a male donor with prostate cancer.

This clonotype was seen many times. The V and J genes are TRBV30 and TRBJ2-2; TRBD2 matches at 10 bases. Germline V gene sequence: CDR1 GTSNPN, CDR2 SVGIG (reference sequence). The CDR3 is 15 amino acids. After removal of 0 bases from V and 6 bases from J, the junction contained 4 bases not matched to a gene. The chain's CDR3 is CAWSVLAGDAGELFF. CDR3 DNA sequence: TGTGCCTGGAGTGTTCTAGCGGGGGACGCCGGGGAGCTGTTTTTT.

In DNA form, the CDR3 reads TGTGCCAGCAGTTACTCACTCTGGGCAGTTGTGAAGACTAACTATGGCTACACCTTC. This sequence encodes CASSYSLWAVVKTNYGYTF. V gene TRBV6-8 combines with J gene TRBJ1-2; D not certain. Germline CDR1 MNHGY, CDR2 SAAAGT. This CDR3 spans 19 amino acids. V shed 0 bases and J shed 0 bases, with 20 bases lying between them.

Concerning this clonotype: This could be a read error, since a much larger clone is one nucleotide away. The chain's CDR3 is CSARGGAAIYNEQYF. The CDR3, as DNA: TGCAGTGCTAGAGGAGGGGCAGCCATTTACAATGAGCAGTACTTC. The chain uses TRBV20-1 and TRBJ2-7; the D call may be TRBD1 or TRBD2 (5 bases each). V was trimmed by 1 base and J by 7 bases, leaving 20 bases between them. CDR3 length: 15 amino acids. Germline V gene sequence: CDR1 DFQATT, CDR2 SNEGSKA (reference sequence).

This clonotype was counted ten times or more. The chain links TRBV7-9 to TRBJ1-5; D is unclear. Germline CDR1 is SEHNR and CDR2 is FQNEAQ (reference sequence). CDR3 length: 13 residues. V was pared by 1 base and J by 6 bases, with 7 bases between. The CDR3: CASSLVDSQPQHF. The CDR3, as DNA: TGTGCCAGCAGCTTAGTGGATTCTCAGCCCCAGCATTTT.

At least ten counts were recorded for this clonotype. V gene TRBV2 combines with J gene TRBJ2-2, with unresolved D. Trimming took 2 bases from V and 8 from J, leaving 12 bases between them. Germline V CDR1 and CDR2: SNHLY, FYNNEI. CDR3 length equals 14 residues. The CDR3 DNA reads TGTGCCAGCAGTGAAACGCCAGTTGGAGGGGAGCTGTTTTTT. Translated: CASSETPVGGELFF.